This is a list of T cell receptor beta chains from one sample in a study of blood T cell repertoires in COVID-19. Clones were read by immunoSEQ multiplex PCR, and TCRdb kept only the in-frame ones, dropping some. The repertoire holds about 240,000 clones, 84% seen once, with under 4.5% in the top ten. Sequenced input: peripheral blood. These receptors were obtained from a man between 45 and 60 years old with acute or convalescent COVID-19. Both conserved end residues are part of each CDR3. The order of the fields is clone size, CDR3 length, V gene, D gene, J gene, CDR3 DNA, CDR3 protein. D genes are given only for firm matches. Where a row states a size, it is once, few, many or the class of an expanded clone; other rows omit it.

size: NA
length: 16
V: TRBV2
D: TRBD2
J: TRBJ2-7
DNA: TGTGCCAGCAGTGCCTATACTAGCGGGGCACCCTACGAGCAGTACTTC
CDR3: CASSAYTSGAPYEQYF

size: NA
length: 14
V: TRBV5-6
D: TRBD1
J: TRBJ1-2
DNA: TGTGCCAGCAGCTCGGACAGGGACCTCTATGGCTACACCTTC
CDR3: CASSSDRDLYGYTF

size: few
length: 15
V: TRBV6-5
D: TRBD1
J: TRBJ1-1
DNA: TGTGCCAGCAGGGATCCGGGACAGGGGGCCCTTGGGGCTTTCTTT
CDR3: CASRDPGQGALGAFF

size: few
length: 12
V: TRBV29-1
D: NA
J: TRBJ1-4
DNA: TGCAGCGGGGGGACGGGGAATGAAAAACTGTTTTTT
CDR3: CSGGTGNEKLFF

size: NA
length: 18
V: TRBV13
D: TRBD2
J: TRBJ2-3
DNA: TGTGCCAGCAGCTTAGCGGTTAGCGGGGGGGCTGGCACAGATACGCAGTATTTT
CDR3: CASSLAVSGGAGTDTQYF

size: NA
length: 17
V: TRBV3-1/TRBV3-2
D: NA
J: TRBJ1-1
DNA: TGTGCCAGCAGAATCTTGGGGGGGGCCTCGCGGGATACTGAAGCTTTCTTT
CDR3: CASRILGGASRDTEAFF

size: NA
length: 15
V: TRBV6-6
D: TRBD1
J: TRBJ1-4
DNA: TGTGCCAGCAGCACCCCGGGACAGGGTGTAGAAAAACTGTTTTTT
CDR3: CASSTPGQGVEKLFF

size: NA
length: 13
V: TRBV30
D: TRBD1
J: TRBJ1-1
DNA: TGTGCCTGGAGTGGTGGAGGACAGGCTGAAGCTTTCTTT
CDR3: CAWSGGGQAEAFF

size: NA
length: 14
V: TRBV2
D: TRBD1
J: TRBJ1-2
DNA: TGTGCCAGCAGTGAAATGGGACAGAACTATGGCTACACCTTC
CDR3: CASSEMGQNYGYTF

size: NA
length: 21
V: TRBV7-9
D: TRBD1
J: TRBJ2-6
DNA: TGTGCCAGCAGCTGGGCGTGGGGGTACAGGGGCCAATCCGAGGGGGCCAACGTCCTGACTTTC
CDR3: CASSWAWGYRGQSEGANVLTF

size: NA
length: 16
V: TRBV5-4
D: NA
J: TRBJ2-2
DNA: TGTGCCAGCAGCACCTCGACAGCCCCGAACACCGGGGAGCTGTTTTTT
CDR3: CASSTSTAPNTGELFF

size: once
length: 15
V: TRBV6-5
D: NA
J: TRBJ2-4
DNA: TGTGCCAGCAATGGTGGGGGCGCGGGCAAAAACATTCAGTACTTC
CDR3: CASNGGGAGKNIQYF

size: NA
length: 15
V: TRBV9
D: TRBD1
J: TRBJ2-5
DNA: TGTGCCAGCAGCTCTGGGACAGCACAGCAAGAGACCCAGTACTTC
CDR3: CASSSGTAQQETQYF

size: NA
length: 19
V: TRBV10-3
D: TRBD2
J: TRBJ2-1
DNA: TGTGCCATCAGAGCCGGGACTAGCGGGAAGCTCGATACCTACAATGAGCAGTTCTTC
CDR3: CAIRAGTSGKLDTYNEQFF

size: NA
length: 15
V: TRBV6-5
D: TRBD1
J: TRBJ1-1
DNA: TGTGCCAGCAGTTACTCTCAGGGGGTAGGCACTGAAGCTTTCTTT
CDR3: CASSYSQGVGTEAFF

size: once
length: 17
V: TRBV15
D: NA
J: TRBJ2-1
DNA: TGTGCCACCAGCAGAGATGGGGGCCGAAGCTCCTACAATGAGCAGTTCTTC
CDR3: CATSRDGGRSSYNEQFF

size: NA
length: 15
V: TRBV7-9
D: NA
J: TRBJ2-1
DNA: TGTGCCAGCAGCTTAGAGGGGGTAGGGTACAATGAGCAGTTCTTC
CDR3: CASSLEGVGYNEQFF

size: NA
length: 15
V: TRBV5-1
D: NA
J: TRBJ1-2
DNA: TGCGCCAGCAGCTTGTCCTCAGGGGCCGGCTATGGCTACACCTTC
CDR3: CASSLSSGAGYGYTF

size: NA
length: 15
V: TRBV30
D: NA
J: TRBJ1-6
DNA: TGTGCCTGGGCGACAGGTAGGGGAGAAGGTTCACCCCTCCACTTT
CDR3: CAWATGRGEGSPLHF

size: NA
length: 14
V: TRBV25-1
D: NA
J: TRBJ1-1
DNA: TGTGCCAGCAGTGAATACAAAGAGGCAACTGAAGCTTTCTTT
CDR3: CASSEYKEATEAFF

size: NA
length: 17
V: TRBV11-3
D: TRBD2
J: TRBJ2-4
DNA: TGTGCCAGCAGCTCGCGGACTAGCGGTATAGCCAAAAACATTCAGTACTTC
CDR3: CASSSRTSGIAKNIQYF

size: NA
length: 15
V: TRBV4-2
D: TRBD1
J: TRBJ1-2
DNA: TGTGCCAGCAGCCAGGATGACAGGGCCAACTATGGCTACACCTTC
CDR3: CASSQDDRANYGYTF

size: NA
length: 14
V: TRBV11-3
D: NA
J: TRBJ1-2
DNA: TGTGCCAGCAGCCCTCGGGAGACTGCCTATGGCTACACCTTC
CDR3: CASSPRETAYGYTF

size: NA
length: 16
V: TRBV5-6
D: NA
J: TRBJ1-1
DNA: TGTGCCAGCAGCTTGGGAATTCAGGGAATGAACACTGAAGCTTTCTTT
CDR3: CASSLGIQGMNTEAFF

size: NA
length: 14
V: TRBV28
D: NA
J: TRBJ2-1
DNA: TGTGCCAGCAGCGTTGCCCGGCGGGGAGATGAGCAGTTCTTC
CDR3: CASSVARRGDEQFF

size: NA
length: 13
V: TRBV19
D: NA
J: TRBJ1-5
DNA: TGTGCCAGTAGTCAAGACAGAGTGCAGCCCCAGCATTTT
CDR3: CASSQDRVQPQHF

size: once
length: 14
V: TRBV5-1
D: TRBD1
J: TRBJ1-6
DNA: TGCGCCAGCAGCTCAGGACAGGGATCTTCACCCCTCCACTTT
CDR3: CASSSGQGSSPLHF

size: NA
length: 14
V: TRBV28
D: TRBD1
J: TRBJ1-6
DNA: TGTGCCAGCAGCCTGGGACAGGGGAATTCACCCCTCCACTTT
CDR3: CASSLGQGNSPLHF

size: NA
length: 16
V: TRBV5-1
D: TRBD2
J: TRBJ2-3
DNA: TGCGCCAGCAGCTTGGCCGAACTAGCGGCGGGAGGTACGCAGTATTTT
CDR3: CASSLAELAAGGTQYF

size: NA
length: 16
V: TRBV27
D: TRBD1
J: TRBJ2-1
DNA: TGTGCCAGCAGCCCACTACAGGGGGCCTCCTACAATGAGCAGTTCTTC
CDR3: CASSPLQGASYNEQFF

size: NA
length: 14
V: TRBV18
D: NA
J: TRBJ2-4
DNA: TGTGCCAGCTCACCAGAGCTAGCCAAAAACATTCAGTACTTC
CDR3: CASSPELAKNIQYF

size: NA
length: 14
V: TRBV30
D: TRBD1
J: TRBJ1-5
DNA: TGTGCCTGGAGTAAAGGGACAGGTGATCAGCCCCAGCATTTT
CDR3: CAWSKGTGDQPQHF

size: NA
length: 14
V: TRBV6-5
D: TRBD1
J: TRBJ1-5
DNA: TGTGCCAGCGTACCGGGACAGGGGGATCAGCCCCAGCATTTT
CDR3: CASVPGQGDQPQHF

size: NA
length: 14
V: TRBV28
D: TRBD2
J: TRBJ2-3
DNA: TGTGCCAGCACAGGGCGGGAGGAAACAGATACGCAGTATTTT
CDR3: CASTGREETDTQYF

size: NA
length: 14
V: TRBV7-9
D: TRBD1
J: TRBJ2-1
DNA: TGTGCCAGCAGCCCAAGGACAGGGTACAATGAGCAGTTCTTC
CDR3: CASSPRTGYNEQFF

size: NA
length: 15
V: TRBV27
D: TRBD1
J: TRBJ1-5
DNA: TGTGCCAGCAGTTTATGGGGACAGCTCAATCAGCCCCAGCATTTT
CDR3: CASSLWGQLNQPQHF

size: NA
length: 18
V: TRBV7-8
D: TRBD1
J: TRBJ1-4
DNA: TGTGCCAGCAGCCTAGTCCGCGGACAGGGAGAGTGGAGTGAAAAACTGTTTTTT
CDR3: CASSLVRGQGEWSEKLFF

size: once
length: 16
V: TRBV28
D: NA
J: TRBJ2-7
DNA: TGTGCCAGCAGTTTGGGGGGAACCGGGAATACCTACGAGCAGTACTTC
CDR3: CASSLGGTGNTYEQYF

size: NA
length: 11
V: TRBV20-1
D: NA
J: TRBJ1-6
DNA: TGCAGTGCTAGATCAGGTGTTAACCTCCACTTT
CDR3: CSARSGVNLHF

size: few
length: 13
V: TRBV6-1
D: NA
J: TRBJ1-2
DNA: TGTGCCAGCAGTGAGTGGGAGGGCTATGGCTACACCTTC
CDR3: CASSEWEGYGYTF

size: NA
length: 12
V: TRBV6-1
D: NA
J: TRBJ1-2
DNA: TGTGCCAGCAGTGAACTACCCTATGGCTACACCTTC
CDR3: CASSELPYGYTF

size: NA
length: 14
V: TRBV28
D: TRBD1
J: TRBJ1-1
DNA: TGTGCCAGCAGACCCGGGACAGGGCGCGCTGAAGCTTTCTTT
CDR3: CASRPGTGRAEAFF

size: NA
length: 13
V: TRBV10-2
D: NA
J: TRBJ1-1
DNA: TGCGCCAGCACGGGGGGCTGGAACACTGAAGCTTTCTTT
CDR3: CASTGGWNTEAFF

size: NA
length: 17
V: TRBV19
D: TRBD1
J: TRBJ2-2
DNA: TGTGCCAGTAGCCTGGGGGAGAGGACAGGGAACACCGGGGAGCTGTTTTTT
CDR3: CASSLGERTGNTGELFF

size: few
length: 15
V: TRBV5-1
D: TRBD1
J: TRBJ1-5
DNA: TGCGCCAGCAGCTTGGCCGGGACAGGCAATCAGCCCCAGCATTTT
CDR3: CASSLAGTGNQPQHF

size: NA
length: 17
V: TRBV2
D: NA
J: TRBJ1-1
DNA: TGTGCCAGCAGTGAAGCGATGATGGGAGGGGGTCTCACTGAAGCTTTCTTT
CDR3: CASSEAMMGGGLTEAFF

size: few
length: 15
V: TRBV5-1
D: TRBD2
J: TRBJ2-7
DNA: TGCGCCAGCAGCTTGTTCTTGACTAGCGGGGACGAGCAGTACTTC
CDR3: CASSLFLTSGDEQYF

size: once
length: 16
V: TRBV2
D: NA
J: TRBJ1-1
DNA: TGTGCCAGCAGTTACCACACCGGGAGCATGAACACTGAAGCTTTCTTT
CDR3: CASSYHTGSMNTEAFF

size: NA
length: 14
V: TRBV28
D: NA
J: TRBJ1-2
DNA: TGTGCCAGCAGTTCCTCGGACAGCCGTCATGGCTACACCTTC
CDR3: CASSSSDSRHGYTF

size: NA
length: 14
V: TRBV28
D: TRBD1
J: TRBJ1-6
DNA: TGTGCCAGCAGTGCCGGGACAGGGTTCTCACCCCTCCACTTT
CDR3: CASSAGTGFSPLHF

size: NA
length: 15
V: TRBV5-6
D: NA
J: TRBJ2-3
DNA: TGTGCCAGCAGCTCCAGGGATTTTCGCACAGATACGCAGTATTTT
CDR3: CASSSRDFRTDTQYF